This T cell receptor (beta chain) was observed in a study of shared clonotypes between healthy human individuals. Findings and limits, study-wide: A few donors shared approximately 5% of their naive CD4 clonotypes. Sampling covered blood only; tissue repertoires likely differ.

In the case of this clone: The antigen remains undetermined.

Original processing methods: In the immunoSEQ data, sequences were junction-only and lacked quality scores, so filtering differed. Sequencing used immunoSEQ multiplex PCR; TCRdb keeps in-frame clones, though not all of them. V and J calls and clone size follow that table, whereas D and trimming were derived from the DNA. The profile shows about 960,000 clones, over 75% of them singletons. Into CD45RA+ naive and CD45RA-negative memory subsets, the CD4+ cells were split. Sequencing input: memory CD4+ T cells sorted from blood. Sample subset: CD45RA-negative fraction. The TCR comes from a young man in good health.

The CDR3 region is CASSVRGAKNIQYF. The CDR3 bases are TGTGCCAGCAGCGTGAGGGGGGCCAAAAACATTCAGTACTTC. V and J are TRBV5-4 and TRBJ2-4, with a weak D call TRBD1 (6 bases). The CDR3 extends over 14 amino acids. Trimming pared 4 bases from V and 1 base from J, leaving 9 bases between. Germline CDR1 SGHNT, CDR2 YYREEE (reference sequence).